This T cell receptor beta chain was captured by sequencing in a study of cytomegalovirus exposure and HLA in healthy donors. Turning to the study itself: The early release's HLA-typed donors yielded 70 million to 85 million unique TCRs.

The donors (healthy individuals) were bone marrow donors. This clone occurred once. What it binds is not known. Study results and limitations: A later analysis revealed that TCR association rates differed between HLA loci, peaking at DRB1 and bottoming out at HLA-C. In a later analysis, common viral pathogens appeared linked to several of the most significant clusters.

Amplification used 60 Vbeta primers and 13 Jbeta primers. Profiled with immunoSEQ multiplex PCR; TCRdb holds only in-frame clones, not every one. The sample has 150,000 to 200,000 clones, roughly 80% seen once. This clonotype was obtained from a man aged 50-60 years in good health and CMV-seropositive. Sequenced material: PBMCs.

In DNA, the CDR3 is TGTGCCAGCAGTCCTCCTTCCATGGCGGCGTCTGAAGCTTTCTTT. Its protein is CASSPPSMAASEAFF. V gene TRBV28 combines with J gene TRBJ1-1, with D uncertain. Germline loops: CDR1 MDHEN, CDR2 SYDVKM. CDR3 size: 15 residues. V was trimmed by 5 bases and J by 6 bases, leaving 19 bases between them. The full variable domain, with the rest looked up from reference TRBV28 and TRBJ1-1, is DVKVTQSSRYLVKRTGEKVFLECVQDMDHENMFWYRQDPGLGLRLIYFSYDVKMKEKGDIPEGYSVSREKKERFSLILESASTNQTSMYLCASSPPSMAASEAFFGQGTRLTVV.